A single sample gave rise to the 7 T cell receptor beta chains below, sequenced in a study of blood T cell repertoires in COVID-19. Here immunoSEQ multiplex PCR was the method, and the copy in TCRdb shows in-frame clones only, minus some. The sample contains 80,000 or so clones, about four fifths of which appear only once. Material for sequencing was peripheral blood. These receptors all come from a man in his sixties with acute or convalescent COVID-19.

This clone showed up just a few times. V gene TRBV4-3 combines with J gene TRBJ2-6; TRBD2 matches 7 bases. After removal of 5 bases from V and 4 bases from J, the junction contained 11 bases not matched to a gene. Germline lookup yields CDR1 LGHNA and CDR2 YSLEER. This CDR3 spans 17 amino acids. This CDR3 reads CASSSRGEGTGANVLTF. For the CDR3, the DNA is TGCGCCAGCAGCTCCCGGGGGGAGGGCACAGGGGCCAACGTCCTGACTTTC.

The chain employs TRBV10-3 and TRBJ2-5; the D is unclear. V shed 3 bases and J shed 5 bases, with 4 bases lying between them. This CDR3 spans 11 amino acids. Germline CDR1 reads ENHRY; CDR2 reads SYGVKD. CDR3 coding DNA: TGTGCCATCAGTGAACAGGAGACCCAGTACTTC. Translation: CAISEQETQYF.

V usage is TRBV18 and J usage is TRBJ1-6, with D maybe TRBD1 (5 bases). The germline V gene encodes CDR1 KGHSH and CDR2 LQKENI. The CDR3 runs to 14 residues. Trimming took 3 bases from V and 8 from J, leaving 11 bases between them. The CDR3 DNA reads as TGTGCCAGCTCACCGGGGGGAAAAGATTCACCCCTCCACTTT. It codes for CASSPGGKDSPLHF.

The V and J genes are TRBV29-1 and TRBJ2-7; no reliable D call. This CDR3 is 12 amino acids long. Trimming removed 6 bases from V and 1 base from J, with 10 bases in between. Per germline, CDR1 SQVTM and CDR2 ANQGSEA. This CDR3 reads CSVTLQSYEQYF. The CDR3 DNA follows: TGCAGCGTGACCCTACAGTCCTACGAGCAGTACTTC.

This clone was counted a single time. This chain connects TRBV28 to TRBJ2-2; TRBD1 is a possible D gene (7 bases). V was trimmed by 7 bases and J by 6 bases, leaving 18 bases between them. The CDR3 spans 15 residues. The germline gives CDR1 MDHEN, CDR2 SYDVKM. The CDR3: CASTLGGGSAGELFF. CDR3 coding DNA: TGTGCCAGCACCCTAGGAGGGGGCTCCGCCGGGGAGCTGTTTTTT.

The genes are TRBV4-1 and TRBJ2-5; a possible D gene is TRBD2 (5 bases). The CDR3 has 14 amino acids. V gave up 1 base and J gave up 2 bases, with 8 bases separating them. Germline V CDR1 and CDR2: MGHRA, YSYEKL. CDR3 nucleotides: TGCGCCAGCAGCCAAGGGCGGGCTCAAGAGACCCAGTACTTC. Translated: CASSQGRAQETQYF.

This chain links TRBV19 with TRBJ2-6; 9 bases are shared with TRBD1. This CDR3 region has 16 residues. The V gene's germline CDR1 is LNHDA and CDR2 SQIVND (reference sequence). Unmatched junction bases numbered 4, after V lost 6 bases and J lost 1 base. CDR3 sequence: CASRDRGPSGANVLTF. CDR3 bases: TGTGCCAGTAGGGACAGGGGTCCGTCTGGGGCCAACGTCCTGACTTTC. Supplemented by reference TRBV19 and TRBJ2-6, the full variable domain reads DGGITQSPKYLFRKEGQNVTLSCEQNLNHDAMYWYRQDPGQGLRLIYYSQIVNDFQKGDIAEGYSVSREKKESFPLTVTSAQKNPTAFYLCASRDRGPSGANVLTFGAGSRLTVL.